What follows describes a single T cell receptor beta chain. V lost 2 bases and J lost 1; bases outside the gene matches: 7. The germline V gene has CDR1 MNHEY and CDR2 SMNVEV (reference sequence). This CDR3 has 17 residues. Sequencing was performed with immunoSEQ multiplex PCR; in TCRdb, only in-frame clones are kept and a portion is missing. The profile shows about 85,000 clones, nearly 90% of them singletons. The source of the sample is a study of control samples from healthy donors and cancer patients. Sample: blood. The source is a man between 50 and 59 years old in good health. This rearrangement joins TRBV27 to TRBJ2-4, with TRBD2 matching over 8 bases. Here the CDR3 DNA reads TGTGCCAGCAGTTTAGGGCCCGGGAGGGGGGCCAAAAACATTCAGTACTTC. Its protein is CASSLGPGRGAKNIQYF.